These 16 T cell receptor beta chains were all obtained from the same sample, sequenced in a study of T cells in Graves' hyperthyroidism and ophthalmopathy. TCR beta CDR3 regions were amplified from RNA transcripts. A first-round RT-PCR of the TCR CDR3 used the HTBI primer set. TCRdb recomputed calls from the multiplex PCR reads with MiXCR, one row per CDR3 protein. Counted here are about 260,000 distinct CDR3 sequences, about 15% occurring once; the ten biggest clones make up 28%. The sequenced sample was blood. All receptors come from a woman between 18 and 29 years old with Graves' ophthalmopathy.

This clonotype has a count of ten or more. V gene TRBV28 combines with J gene TRBJ1-1, with a possible D match to TRBD1 (5 bases). The CDR3 loop spans 13 amino acids. Germline assignment: CDR1 MDHEN and CDR2 SYDVKM. V lost 5 bases and J 0 bases, leaving 7 bases between the germline ends. The CDR3 region has the DNA TGTGCCAGCAGTGACAGCATGAACACTGAAGCTTTCTTT. It specifies CASSDSMNTEAFF.

This clonotype has a count of ten or more. The CDR3 loop reads CASSDLGFRPLHF. Written as DNA, the CDR3 is TGTGCCAGCAGCGATTTGGGTTTTAGGCCCCTCCACTTT. The chain combines TRBV7-2 with TRBJ1-6; no definite D call. Germline CDR1 is SGHTA and CDR2 is FQGNSA. V was clipped by 5 bases and J by 13 bases, with 15 bases between them. The CDR3 is 13 residues long.

This clonotype appeared many times. J is TRBJ2-3 and V is TRBV6-1; no clear D gene. V was clipped by 2 bases and J by 6 bases, with 9 bases between them. The CDR3 contains 13 residues. Germline V gene data show CDR1 as MNHNS and CDR2 as SASEGT. CDR3: CASSEIRVDTQYF. Here the CDR3 DNA reads TGTGCCAGCAGTGAAATCAGAGTCGATACGCAGTATTTT.

This clonotype was counted ten times or more. The chain couples TRBV9 to TRBJ2-5; the match to TRBD2 covers 12 bases. The V gene end was trimmed by 5 bases and the J gene end by 2 bases; junction bases not matched to a gene: 4. The CDR3 spans 15 residues. Germline CDR1 is SGDLS and CDR2 is YYNGEE. The CDR3 DNA reads as TGTGCCAGCAGTCGACTAGCGGGGGATCAAGAGACCCAGTACTTC. It is translated as CASSRLAGDQETQYF. Based on the CDR3 plus reference TRBV9 and TRBJ2-5, the full variable domain is DSGVTQTPKHLITATGQRVTLRCSPRSGDLSVYWYQQSLDQGLQFLIQYYNGEERAKGNILERFSAQQFPDLHSELNLSSLELGDSALYFCASSRLAGDQETQYFGPGTRLLVL.

This clonotype has ten or more counts. The chain links TRBV2 to TRBJ2-1, with D tentatively TRBD1 (6 bases). Germline V gene lookup returns CDR1 SNHLY and CDR2 FYNNEI. V dropped 1 base and J dropped 4 bases, with 17 bases sitting between them. The CDR3 is made up of 17 amino acids. The chain's CDR3 is CASSEVGRRGIYNEQFF. The CDR3 DNA follows: TGTGCCAGCAGTGAAGTTGGGCGCAGGGGAATTTACAATGAGCAGTTCTTC.

This clonotype is medium-sized (0.01 to 0.1%) within its sample. This rearrangement joins TRBV3-1 to TRBJ2-5; D is undetermined. V gave up 4 bases and J gave up 2 bases, with 14 bases separating them. This CDR3 is 15 amino acids long. In germline, CDR1 is LGHDT, CDR2 YNNKEL (reference sequence). CDR3 in amino acids: CASSPLRGPQETQYF. CDR3 nucleotides: TGTGCCAGCAGCCCCCTACGTGGACCTCAAGAGACCCAGTACTTC.

This clonotype was seen repeatedly, ten times or more. This rearrangement joins TRBV7-9 to TRBJ2-7; D is ambiguous. Between the trimmed V and J ends, which lost 3 bases and 6 bases, there was a span of 9 bases. The germline V gene has CDR1 SEHNR and CDR2 FQNEAQ (reference sequence). The length of the CDR3 is 12 residues. The CDR3 DNA follows: TGTGCCAGCAGCTTTTTGGGCCCCGAGCAGTACTTC. It encodes CASSFLGPEQYF.

This clonotype was recorded at least ten times. The rearrangement links TRBV7-9 to TRBJ2-2; D unresolved. Trimming took off 1 base at V and 6 bases at J, with 9 bases between the two ends. Germline V gene lookup returns CDR1 SEHNR and CDR2 FQNEAQ (reference sequence). This CDR3 spans 14 amino acids. CDR3 amino acids: CASSLDGFPGELFF. The CDR3 nucleotides read TGTGCCAGCAGCTTAGATGGGTTTCCCGGGGAGCTGTTTTTT.

This clonotype was seen many times. The rearrangement uses TRBV9 and TRBJ2-1; TRBD2 agrees at 14 bases. Trimming took 3 bases from V and 3 from J; bases not matched to a gene: 2. Germline V gene sequence: CDR1 SGDLS, CDR2 YYNGEE. There are 16 residues in the CDR3. The CDR3 here is CASSAGLAGDYNEQFF. Here the CDR3 DNA reads TGTGCCAGCAGCGCGGGACTAGCGGGAGACTACAATGAGCAGTTCTTC. Variable domain in full (rest from reference TRBV9 and TRBJ2-1): DSGVTQTPKHLITATGQRVTLRCSPRSGDLSVYWYQQSLDQGLQFLIQYYNGEERAKGNILERFSAQQFPDLHSELNLSSLELGDSALYFCASSAGLAGDYNEQFFGPGTRLTVL.

The J gene is TRBJ2-7, the V gene TRBV27; the match to TRBD2 covers 10 bases. The CDR3 extends over 14 amino acids. Germline V gene data show CDR1 as MNHEY and CDR2 as SMNVEV (reference sequence). Losses at the gene ends were 6 bases for V and 7 bases for J; bases not matched to a gene: 9. The CDR3 protein is CASSPSSGSQEQYF. The CDR3 DNA reads TGTGCCAGCAGCCCTTCTAGCGGGAGCCAAGAGCAGTACTTC.

Many counts were recorded for this clonotype. This rearrangement joins TRBV4-3 to TRBJ2-1; the match to TRBD2 covers 7 bases. Germline CDR1 LGHNA, CDR2 YSLEER. The trim removed 3 bases at V and 5 bases at J, leaving 7 bases unmatched. The CDR3 covers 15 residues. CDR3 in amino acids: CASSQRTSSDNEQFF. CDR3 DNA: TGCGCCAGCAGCCAGAGGACTAGTTCCGACAATGAGCAGTTCTTC.

This clonotype was detected many times. CDR3 in DNA: TGTGCCAGCAGCGTCCGAAGGGGGCGATCCAACGAGCAGTACTTC. Protein: CASSVRRGRSNEQYF. The chain has TRBV7-9 and TRBJ2-7; the match to TRBD1 covers 7 bases. Unmatched junction bases numbered 12, after V lost 5 bases and J lost 5 bases. The CDR3 totals 15 residues. Per germline, CDR1 SEHNR and CDR2 FQNEAQ (reference sequence). The complete variable domain, with remaining parts taken from reference TRBV7-9 and TRBJ2-7, reads DTGVSQNPRHKITKRGQNVTFRCDPISEHNRLYWYRQTLGQGPEFLTYFQNEAQLEKSRLLSDRFSAERPKGSFSTLEIQRTEQGDSAMYLCASSVRRGRSNEQYFGPGTRLTVT.

This clonotype was detected ten times or more. The chain recombines TRBV19 with TRBJ1-1; D not certain. The CDR3 loop spans 12 amino acids. From germline, CDR1 is LNHDA and CDR2 SQIVND (reference sequence). Deletions cut 1 base from V and 5 bases from J, with 5 bases between. CDR3 in DNA: TGTGCCAGTAGTATAGGACTGACTGAAGCTTTCTTT. It translates to CASSIGLTEAFF.

This clonotype occurred many times. This chain uses TRBV5-1 with TRBJ1-1, with no clear D. This CDR3 has 15 residues. The V gene's germline CDR1 is SGHRS and CDR2 YFSETQ. Trimming removed 1 base at V and 0 bases at J, with 10 bases between. The CDR3 loop reads CASSLLSGVNTEAFF. In DNA form, the CDR3 reads TGCGCCAGCAGCTTGTTATCCGGAGTGAACACTGAAGCTTTCTTT.

This clonotype was recorded many times. This chain links TRBV5-1 with TRBJ2-3; D is uncertain. Trimming pared 0 bases from V and 5 bases from J, leaving 10 bases between. CDR3 length: 14 residues. In germline, CDR1 is SGHRS, CDR2 YFSETQ. This CDR3 reads CASSLAHGRDTQYF. The CDR3 DNA reads TGCGCCAGCAGCTTGGCACACGGACGAGATACGCAGTATTTT.

This clonotype came up a few times. This rearrangement joins TRBV11-1 to TRBJ2-2; D gene uncertain. The CDR3 contains 13 residues. V lost 5 bases and J 5 bases, leaving 9 bases between the germline ends. Germline loops: CDR1 SGHAT, CDR2 FQDESV (reference sequence). The CDR3 here is CASSAVVTGELFF. The CDR3 coding sequence is TGTGCCAGCAGCGCCGTAGTTACCGGGGAGCTGTTTTTT. The complete variable domain, with remaining parts taken from reference TRBV11-1 and TRBJ2-2, reads EAEVAQSPRYKITEKSQAVAFWCDPISGHATLYWYRQILGQGPELLVQFQDESVVDDSQLPKDRFSAERLKGVDSTLKIQPAELGDSAMYLCASSAVVTGELFFGEGSRLTVL.